This T cell receptor (beta chain) was documented in a study of shared clonotypes between healthy human individuals. Study results and caveats: In the sorted subsets, rarefaction showed sequencing was incomplete despite large depth. Estimated clonotype richness was generally higher in naive than memory subsets.

V lost 4 bases, J lost 2 bases, and 9 bases stayed unmatched. Germline CDR1 SGHAT, CDR2 FQNNGV. CDR3 size: 16 residues. An even split of each subset's genomic DNA across several immunoSEQ plates was performed. About 30,000 T cell genomes (roughly 190 ng DNA) went into each sorted-subset replicate. The table came from immunoSEQ multiplex PCR; TCRdb's copy has only in-frame clones and leaves some out. Counted here are more than 550,000 clones, 55% to 80% occurring once; the ten biggest clones make up about 1.7%. Turning to this clone: Its antigen is currently unknown.

Material: memory CD4+ T cells sorted from blood. Subset defined: CD45RA-negative fraction. This receptor was taken from a woman aged 25-40 years in good health. The rearrangement joins TRBV11-2 to TRBJ2-7; 9 bases map to TRBD2. The CDR3 DNA sequence: TGTGCCAGCAGCTCTCCGGAGCGGGAGGCGACCTACGAGCAGTACTTC. Translation gives CASSSPEREATYEQYF.